This TCR beta chain was observed in a study of cytomegalovirus exposure and HLA in healthy donors. The PCR employed 60 Vbeta primers together with 13 Jbeta primers. Data came from immunoSEQ multiplex PCR; TCRdb stores just in-frame clones and leaves some out. The sample shows 190,000 or so clones, 82% of them seen only once. After removal of 1 base from V and 7 bases from J, the junction contained 6 bases not matched to a gene. This CDR3 has 14 residues. CDR1 is SGHAT, CDR2 FQNNGV, per germline. The chain is built from TRBV11-2 and TRBJ1-2; 7 bases line up with TRBD1. The specimen was PBMCs. The source of this sequence is a boy between 2 and 10 years old in good health and CMV-seronegative. CDR3 sequence (DNA): TGTGCCAGCAGCTTAGTCGGCAGGGGGTTTGGCTACACCTTC. Translation: CASSLVGRGFGYTF. Full variable domain (rest looked up from reference TRBV11-2 and TRBJ1-2): EAGVAQSPRYKIIEKRQSVAFWCNPISGHATLYWYQQILGQGPKLLIQFQNNGVVDDSQLPKDRFSAERLKGVDSTLKIQPAKLEDSAVYLCASSLVGRGFGYTFGSGTRLTVV.